These T cell receptor beta chains were read from a single sample in a study of human T cells and chemical hapten exposure. TCRdb analysed the RACE reads with MiXCR anew, one entry per CDR3 protein. The sample records about 360,000 distinct CDR3 sequences, approximately 6.3% being singletons. Sequences were derived from whole blood, sampled in connection with sensitization to the hapten diphenylcyclopropenone (DPC). These receptors came from a woman between 18 and 29 years old with alopecia areata. Some clones in this sample may be carry-over from other donors' samples. Both conserved end residues are part of each CDR3. A D gene is named only where the DNA matches it firmly. The listing skips clone size in some rows; elsewhere it reads once, few, many or a size class.

TRBJ2-7 many TRBV7-2 TRBD1 TGTGCCAGCAGCCCCCGGACAGGGGGTGGATACTCCTACGAGCAGTACTTC CASSPRTGGGYSYEQYF
TRBJ2-3 . TRBV28 . TGTGCCACGGGACTTCCTCGGGTAACAGATACGCAGTATTTT CATGLPRVTDTQYF
TRBJ1-6 many TRBV20-1 . TGCAGTGCCGAGAGCGGAGGGCCCAATTATAATTCACCCCTCCACTTT CSAESGGPNYNSPLHF
TRBJ2-2 few TRBV20-1 TRBD1 TGCAGTGCTGTGCGACAGGGGGTCGCCACCGGGGAGCTGTTTTTT CSAVRQGVATGELFF
TRBJ1-4 few TRBV28 . TGTGCCAGCAGTTACAACCCACCAGGGACAACTAATGAAAAACTGTTTTTT CASSYNPPGTTNEKLFF
TRBJ2-1 few TRBV6-6 . TGTGCCAGTAAACCGGGGAGCTCCTACAATGAGCAGTTCTTC CASKPGSSYNEQFF
TRBJ1-1 few TRBV28 TRBD1 TGTGCCAGCAGTCTCGTCAGGGGGGCGGGGAACACTGAAGCTTTCTTT CASSLVRGAGNTEAFF
TRBJ2-1 . TRBV25-1 . TGTGCCAGCTCTGAGGGCCGCTACAATGAGCAGTTCTTC CASSEGRYNEQFF
TRBJ1-1 . TRBV20-1 . TGCAGTGCTAGACCAGGTGTAGGCACTGAAGCTTTCTTT CSARPGVGTEAFF
TRBJ1-4 . TRBV2 . TGTGCCAGCAGTAACCTCCTGCCAACTAATGAAAAACTGTTTTTT CASSNLLPTNEKLFF
TRBJ2-5 . TRBV15 TRBD1 TGTGCCACCAGCAGAGATGGAGGCAGGGGGCGAGTCCAAGAGACCCAGTACTTC CATSRDGGRGRVQETQYF
TRBJ2-3 . TRBV4-3 . TGCGCCAGCAGCCTGGTAGGACTGGACACAGATACGCAGTATTTT CASSLVGLDTDTQYF
TRBJ2-7 . TRBV2 . TGTGCCTGTAGGACGGCCCCCTACGAGCAGTACTTC CACRTAPYEQYF
TRBJ2-1 few TRBV5-5 . TGTGCCAGCAGCTTGACCAGAAACAATGAGCAGTTCTTC CASSLTRNNEQFF
TRBJ1-6 few TRBV6-5 . TGTGCCAGCAGTGCACAGGTGCCCCCCAATTCACCCCTCCACTTT CASSAQVPPNSPLHF
TRBJ2-7 . TRBV9 . TGTGCCAGCAGCCCGACGACTTGGAGCTCCTACGAGCAGTACTTC CASSPTTWSSYEQYF
TRBJ1-1 few TRBV4-1 . TGCGCCAGCAGCCAAGCCCCCAGGGCAAGCACTGAAGCTTTCTTT CASSQAPRASTEAFF
TRBJ2-7 . TRBV5-1 TRBD1 TGCGCCAGCAGCTCCGGGACAGGGGGCACGGGGGAGCAGTACTTC CASSSGTGGTGEQYF
TRBJ1-1 many TRBV2 TRBD1 TGTGCCAGCATCAGACAGGGGGCGTACACTGAAGCTTTCTTT CASIRQGAYTEAFF